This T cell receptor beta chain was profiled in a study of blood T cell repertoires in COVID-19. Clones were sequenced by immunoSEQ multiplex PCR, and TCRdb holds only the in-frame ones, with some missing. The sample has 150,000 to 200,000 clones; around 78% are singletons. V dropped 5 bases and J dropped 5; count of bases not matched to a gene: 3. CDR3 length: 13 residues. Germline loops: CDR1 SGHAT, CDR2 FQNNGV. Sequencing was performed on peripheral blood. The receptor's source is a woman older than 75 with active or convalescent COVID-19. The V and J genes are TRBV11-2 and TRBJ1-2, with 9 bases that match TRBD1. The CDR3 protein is CASSPDRGYGYTF. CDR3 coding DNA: TGTGCCAGCAGCCCGGACAGGGGATATGGCTACACCTTC.